What follows are 13 T cell receptor beta chains derived from one specimen sequenced in a study of regulatory T cells in long-lasting Graves disease (dated by TCRdb to 2020 to 2023). The sample's time point, from its label and the paper: newly diagnosed GD, antithyroid drugs for less than 3 months. For both TCR sequencing and RNA sequencing, RNA was extracted from PBMCs using TRIzol. Libraries were built with multiplex PCR. Sequencing relied on an Illumina HiSeq 4000. CDR3 regions were amplified by Arm-PCR with iRepertoire HTBI primers to construct TCR beta libraries. TCRdb handled the public reads itself, with Q25 trimming in fastp and clone calling in MiXCR, and kept productive beta chains. CDR3 protein duplicates are merged, each entry listing the most common genes and DNA. The sample contains roughly 420,000 distinct CDR3 sequences, about a sixth of them found a single time. The ten largest account for roughly 10% of the sample.

This sample also appeared in a second study, on T cells in Graves' hyperthyroidism and ophthalmopathy.

The source was peripheral blood mononuclear cells (PBMCs), collected at new diagnosis, from a patient treated with antithyroid drugs. Receptors originate from a woman aged 30 to 39 with Graves disease. Donor details come from another sample of the same person, matched by shared clones.

This clonotype has a count of ten or more. The rearrangement links TRBV7-2 to TRBJ2-2, with 7 bases that match TRBD2. In germline, CDR1 is SGHTA, CDR2 FQGNSA. CDR3 length: 18 residues. The V gene end was trimmed by 4 bases and the J gene end by 5 bases; junction bases not matched to a gene: 16. The CDR3 region is CASSYLGGTFFETGELFF. The CDR3 DNA follows: TGTGCCAGCAGCTATCTCGGGGGGACTTTCTTTGAGACCGGGGAGCTGTTTTTT.

This clonotype has just a few counts. Germline and junction disagree at one end, which may indicate a read error. The chain uses TRBV7-7 and TRBJ2-1; 11 bases fit TRBD2. The germline CDR1 and CDR2 sequences are SSHAT and FNYEAQ (reference sequence). This CDR3 contains 15 residues. Here the CDR3 reads CASSLGLAVNDEQFF. Here the CDR3 DNA reads TGTGCTAGCAGTTTGGGACTAGCGGTGAATGATGAGCAGTTCTTC.

The gene calls are TRBV5-1 and TRBJ2-5; 10 nucleotides match TRBD1. From germline, CDR1 is SGHRS and CDR2 YFSETQ. The CDR3 totals 15 residues. V was pared by 0 bases and J by 4 bases, with 3 bases of the junction left unmatched. CDR3 nucleotides: TGCGCCAGCAGCTTGGCTGGGGACAGGGGAGAGACCCAGTACTTC. Translation gives CASSLAGDRGETQYF.

This clonotype has ten or more counts. The chain links TRBV6-2 or TRBV6-3 to TRBJ2-3, with no clear D. Trimming shortened V by 3 bases and J by 1 base, and 11 bases separated the two germline ends. The length of the CDR3 is 15 residues. Germline CDR1 reads MNHEY; CDR2 reads SVGEGT. The CDR3 protein is CASSYQGFGTDTQYF. The CDR3 nucleotides read TGTGCCAGCAGTTATCAAGGGTTCGGCACAGATACGCAGTATTTT.

This clonotype was observed many times. J is TRBJ2-1 and V is TRBV5-1; 8 positions agree with TRBD2. Losses at the gene ends were 7 bases for V and 2 bases for J; bases not matched to a gene: 11. Germline values: CDR1 SGHRS, CDR2 YFSETQ. This CDR3 region has 16 residues. The CDR3 nucleotides read TGCGCCAGCGGACCCGGGAGGCGGGGGGCCTACAATGAGCAGTTCTTC. This translates into CASGPGRRGAYNEQFF.

V is TRBV20-1 and J is TRBJ2-1, with 10 bases fitting TRBD2. J lost 9 bases, V lost 1 base, and 12 bases had no gene match. The germline gives CDR1 DFQATT, CDR2 SNEGSKA (reference sequence). The CDR3 length is 16 residues. The CDR3 DNA is TGCAGTGCTAGAGTCTATCCTAGCGGGAGTTATGGTGAGCAGTTCTTC. This encodes CSARVYPSGSYGEQFF.

This clonotype has only a few counts. The rearrangement uses TRBV2 and TRBJ2-4; TRBD2 matches 11 bases. From germline, CDR1 is SNHLY and CDR2 FYNNEI. The CDR3 totals 18 residues. V dropped 3 bases and J dropped 1; count of bases not matched to a gene: 8. The CDR3 region has the DNA TGTGCCAGCAGTGACCTTAGCGGGAGGGCCGGGGCCAAAAACATTCAGTACTTC. Translation gives CASSDLSGRAGAKNIQYF.

This clonotype has a count of ten or more. This sequence joins TRBV3-1 and TRBJ1-1, with D unresolved. Germline CDR1 LGHDT, CDR2 YNNKEL (reference sequence). The length of the CDR3 is 14 residues. V dropped 4 bases and J dropped 1 base, with 10 bases sitting between them. CDR3: CASSLSHRNTEAFF. The CDR3 nucleotides read TGTGCCAGCAGCCTGAGCCATAGGAACACTGAAGCTTTCTTT.

This clonotype was observed at least ten times. This chain links TRBV6-1 with TRBJ2-5; 7 nucleotides align to TRBD2. This CDR3 has 16 amino acids. Germline assignment: CDR1 MNHNS and CDR2 SASEGT. V gave up 7 bases and J gave up 2 bases; unmatched junction bases: 13. DNA of the CDR3: TGTGCCAGCACTTCCTGGGAGCGAGCGGGGCAAGAGACCCAGTACTTC. It yields the protein CASTSWERAGQETQYF.

As concerns this clonotype: A single base separates this from a much larger clone, so it may be a read error. J is TRBJ1-2 and V is TRBV20-1, with unresolved D. The CDR3 loop spans 17 amino acids. Germline CDR1 and CDR2: DFQATT and SNEGSKA (reference sequence). CDR3 sequence (DNA): TGCAGTGCTAGAGATCTCGCAACCGGAGGATTTAACTATGGCTGCACCTTC. This encodes CSARDLATGGFNYGCTF.

This chain uses TRBV9 with TRBJ2-1, with D hard to call. Germline CDR1 and CDR2: SGDLS and YYNGEE. CDR3 length: 12 amino acids. The V end lost 1 base, the J end lost 13 bases, and 12 bases lay between the germline ends. CDR3 protein: CASSVKASPQFF. CDR3 bases: TGTGCCAGCAGCGTAAAAGCCTCACCACAGTTCTTC. The whole variable domain, filled in from reference TRBV9 and TRBJ2-1, reads DSGVTQTPKHLITATGQRVTLRCSPRSGDLSVYWYQQSLDQGLQFLIQYYNGEERAKGNILERFSAQQFPDLHSELNLSSLELGDSALYFCASSVKASPQFFGPGTRLTVL.

This clonotype was seen ten or more times. This chain connects TRBV15 to TRBJ1-5; no firm D call. Germline V gene lookup returns CDR1 LNHNV and CDR2 YYDKDF (reference sequence). V lost 0 bases and J 5 bases, leaving 5 bases between the germline ends. CDR3 size: 13 residues. CDR3 DNA sequence: TGTGCCACCAGCAGAGATGTTGATCAGCCCCAGCATTTT. It is translated as CATSRDVDQPQHF.

Of note for this clonotype: A much more abundant neighbour one base away suggests this may be a read error. The rearrangement links TRBV5-1 to TRBJ2-1; 10 nucleotides line up with TRBD1. With V trimmed by 4 bases and J by 10 bases, 14 bases remained unmatched. Germline assignment: CDR1 SGHRS and CDR2 YFSETQ. This CDR3 spans 16 amino acids. CDR3 region: CASSVGQGSLSYEQFF. Written as DNA, the CDR3 is TGCGCCAGCAGCGTGGGACAGGGGTCCCTCTCCTACGAGCAGTTCTTC.